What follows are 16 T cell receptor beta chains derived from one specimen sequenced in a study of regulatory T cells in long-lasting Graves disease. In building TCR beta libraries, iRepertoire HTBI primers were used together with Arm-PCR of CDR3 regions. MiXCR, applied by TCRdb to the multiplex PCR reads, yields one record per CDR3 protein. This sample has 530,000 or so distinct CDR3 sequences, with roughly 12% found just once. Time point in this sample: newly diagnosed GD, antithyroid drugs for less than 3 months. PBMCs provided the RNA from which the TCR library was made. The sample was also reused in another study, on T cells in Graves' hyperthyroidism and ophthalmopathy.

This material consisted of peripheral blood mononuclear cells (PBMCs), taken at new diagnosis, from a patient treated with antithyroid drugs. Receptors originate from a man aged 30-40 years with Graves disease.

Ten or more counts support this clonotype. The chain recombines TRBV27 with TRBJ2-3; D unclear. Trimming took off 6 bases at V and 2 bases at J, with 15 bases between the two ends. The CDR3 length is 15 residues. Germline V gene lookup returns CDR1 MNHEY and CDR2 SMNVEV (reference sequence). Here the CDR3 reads CASSQRSAPTDTQYF. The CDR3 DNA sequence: TGTGCCAGCAGCCAGAGGTCCGCACCCACAGATACGCAGTATTTT.

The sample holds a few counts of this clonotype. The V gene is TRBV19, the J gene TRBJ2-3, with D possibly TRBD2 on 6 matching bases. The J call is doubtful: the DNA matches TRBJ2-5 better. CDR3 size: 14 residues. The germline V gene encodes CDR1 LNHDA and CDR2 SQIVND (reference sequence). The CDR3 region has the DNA TGTGCCAGTAGTATAGGACTAGGTGGAGAGACCCAGTACTTC. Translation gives CASSIGLGGETQYF.

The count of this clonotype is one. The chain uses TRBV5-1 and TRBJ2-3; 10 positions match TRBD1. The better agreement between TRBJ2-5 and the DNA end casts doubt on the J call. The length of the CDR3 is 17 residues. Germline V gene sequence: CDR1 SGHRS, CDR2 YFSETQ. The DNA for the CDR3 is TGCGCCAGCAGCTTAACGACAGGGGGCAACACCGGGGAGACCCAGTACTTC. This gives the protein CASSLTTGGNTGETQYF.

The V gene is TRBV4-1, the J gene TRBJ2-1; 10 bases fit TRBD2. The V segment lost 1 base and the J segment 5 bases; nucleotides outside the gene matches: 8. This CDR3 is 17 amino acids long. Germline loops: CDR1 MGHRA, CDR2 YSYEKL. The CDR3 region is CASSQGVLLAGDNEQFF. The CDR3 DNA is TGCGCCAGCAGCCAAGGGGTCCTGCTAGCGGGAGACAATGAGCAGTTCTTC.

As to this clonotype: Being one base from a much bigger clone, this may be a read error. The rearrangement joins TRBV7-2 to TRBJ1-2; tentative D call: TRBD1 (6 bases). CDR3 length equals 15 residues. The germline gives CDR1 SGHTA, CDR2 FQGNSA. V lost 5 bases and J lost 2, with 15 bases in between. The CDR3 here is CASSRRGGGNYGYTF. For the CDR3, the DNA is TGTGCCAGCAGCCGTCGAGGGGGTGGCAACTATGGCTACACCTTC.

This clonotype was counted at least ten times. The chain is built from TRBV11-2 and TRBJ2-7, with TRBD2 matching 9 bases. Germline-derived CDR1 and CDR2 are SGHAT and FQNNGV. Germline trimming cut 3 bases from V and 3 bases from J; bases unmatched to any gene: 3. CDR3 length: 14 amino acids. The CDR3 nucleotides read TGTGCCAGCAGCTTCTCTAGCGGGAACTACGAGCAGTACTTC. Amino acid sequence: CASSFSSGNYEQYF. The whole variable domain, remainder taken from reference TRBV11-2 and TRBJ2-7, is EAGVAQSPRYKIIEKRQSVAFWCNPISGHATLYWYQQILGQGPKLLIQFQNNGVVDDSQLPKDRFSAERLKGVDSTLKIQPAKLEDSAVYLCASSFSSGNYEQYFGPGTRLTVT.

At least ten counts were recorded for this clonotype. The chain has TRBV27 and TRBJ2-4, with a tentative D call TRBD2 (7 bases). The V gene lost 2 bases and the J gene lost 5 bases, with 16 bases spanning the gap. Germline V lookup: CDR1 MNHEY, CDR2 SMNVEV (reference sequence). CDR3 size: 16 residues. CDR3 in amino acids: CASSLGGPGGQNIQYF. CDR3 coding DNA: TGTGCCAGCAGTTTAGGGGGCCCGGGGGGACAAAACATTCAGTACTTC.

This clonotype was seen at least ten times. CDR3 region: CASSDNPGLAQETQYF. The DNA for the CDR3 is TGCGCCAGCAGTGACAACCCGGGACTGGCACAAGAGACCCAGTACTTC. The V gene is TRBV5-1, the J gene TRBJ2-5, with TRBD2 as a possible D gene (6 bases). The CDR3 length is 16 residues. Per the germline V gene, CDR1 is SGHRS and CDR2 is YFSETQ. V was trimmed by 5 bases and J by 2 bases, leaving 19 bases between them. Full variable domain (missing parts from reference TRBV5-1 and TRBJ2-5): KAGVTQTPRYLIKTRGQQVTLSCSPISGHRSVSWYQQTPGQGLQFLFEYFSETQRNKGNFPGRFSGRQFSNSRSEMNVSTLELGDSALYLCASSDNPGLAQETQYFGPGTRLLVL.

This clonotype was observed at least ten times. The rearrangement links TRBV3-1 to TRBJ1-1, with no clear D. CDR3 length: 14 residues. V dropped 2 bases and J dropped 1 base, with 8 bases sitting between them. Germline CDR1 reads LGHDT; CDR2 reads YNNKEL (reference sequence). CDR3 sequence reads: CASSQRTGNTEAFF. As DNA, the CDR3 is TGTGCCAGCAGCCAAAGGACGGGGAACACTGAAGCTTTCTTT.

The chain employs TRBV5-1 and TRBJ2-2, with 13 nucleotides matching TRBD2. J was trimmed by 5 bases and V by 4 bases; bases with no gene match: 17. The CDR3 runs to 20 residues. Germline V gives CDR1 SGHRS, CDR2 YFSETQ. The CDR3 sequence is CASSPRLAGGAAGSTGELFF. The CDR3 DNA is TGCGCCAGCAGCCCTAGACTAGCGGGAGGAGCTGCCGGGTCGACCGGGGAGCTGTTTTTT.

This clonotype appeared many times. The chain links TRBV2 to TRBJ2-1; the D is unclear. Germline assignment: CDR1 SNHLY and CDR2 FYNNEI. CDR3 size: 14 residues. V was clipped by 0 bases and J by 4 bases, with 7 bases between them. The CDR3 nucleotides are TGTGCCAGCAGTGAAGCGGGTATTTACAATGAGCAGTTCTTC. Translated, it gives CASSEAGIYNEQFF. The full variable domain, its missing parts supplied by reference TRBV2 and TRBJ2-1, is EPEVTQTPSHQVTQMGQEVILRCVPISNHLYFYWYRQILGQKVEFLVSFYNNEISEKSEIFDDQFSVERPDGSNFTLKIRSTKLEDSAMYFCASSEAGIYNEQFFGPGTRLTVL.

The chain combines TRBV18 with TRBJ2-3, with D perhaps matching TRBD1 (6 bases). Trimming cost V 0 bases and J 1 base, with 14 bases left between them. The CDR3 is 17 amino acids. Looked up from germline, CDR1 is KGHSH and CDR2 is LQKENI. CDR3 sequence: CASSPPGRRGGTDTQYF. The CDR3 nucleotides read TGTGCCAGCTCACCACCCGGGCGCAGGGGAGGCACAGATACGCAGTATTTT.

The CDR3 loop reads CASSPGQGAIDTQYF. The CDR3 DNA sequence: TGTGCCAGCTCACCTGGACAGGGGGCAATAGATACGCAGTATTTT. This chain joins TRBV18 and TRBJ2-3; TRBD1 agrees at 11 bases. CDR1 is KGHSH, CDR2 LQKENI, per germline. V lost 3 bases to trimming and J lost 5 bases; unmatched junction nucleotides: 4. The CDR3 runs 15 residues.

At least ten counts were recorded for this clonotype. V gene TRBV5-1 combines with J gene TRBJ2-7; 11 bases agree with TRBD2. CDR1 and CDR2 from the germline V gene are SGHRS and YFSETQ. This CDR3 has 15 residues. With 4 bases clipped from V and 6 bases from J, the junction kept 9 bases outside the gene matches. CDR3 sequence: CASSATSGKLGEQYF. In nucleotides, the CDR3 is TGCGCCAGCAGCGCGACTAGCGGGAAATTGGGCGAGCAGTACTTC. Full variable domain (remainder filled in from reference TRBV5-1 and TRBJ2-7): KAGVTQTPRYLIKTRGQQVTLSCSPISGHRSVSWYQQTPGQGLQFLFEYFSETQRNKGNFPGRFSGRQFSNSRSEMNVSTLELGDSALYLCASSATSGKLGEQYFGPGTRLTVT.

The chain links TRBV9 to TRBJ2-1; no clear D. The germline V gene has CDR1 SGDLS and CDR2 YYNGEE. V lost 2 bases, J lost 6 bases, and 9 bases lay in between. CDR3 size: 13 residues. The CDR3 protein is CASSVTLGNEQFF. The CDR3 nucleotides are TGTGCCAGCAGCGTTACTTTGGGCAATGAGCAGTTCTTC.

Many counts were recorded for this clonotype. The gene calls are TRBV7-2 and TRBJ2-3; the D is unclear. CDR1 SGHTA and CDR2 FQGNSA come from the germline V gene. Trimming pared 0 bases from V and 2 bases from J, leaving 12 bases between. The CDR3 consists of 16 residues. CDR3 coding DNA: TGTGCCAGCAGCTTAGCCCCTCATAGATACACAGATACGCAGTATTTT. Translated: CASSLAPHRYTDTQYF.